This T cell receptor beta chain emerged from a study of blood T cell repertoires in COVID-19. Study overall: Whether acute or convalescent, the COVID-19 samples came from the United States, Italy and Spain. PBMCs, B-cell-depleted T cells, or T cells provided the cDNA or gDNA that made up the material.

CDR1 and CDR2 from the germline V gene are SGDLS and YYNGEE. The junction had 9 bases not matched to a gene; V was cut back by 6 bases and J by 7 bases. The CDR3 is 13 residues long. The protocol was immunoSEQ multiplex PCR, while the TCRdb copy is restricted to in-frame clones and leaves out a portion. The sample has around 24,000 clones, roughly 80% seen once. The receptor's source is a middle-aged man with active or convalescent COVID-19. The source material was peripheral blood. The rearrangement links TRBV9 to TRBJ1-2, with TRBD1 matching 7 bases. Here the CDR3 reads CASTVGQSVGYTF. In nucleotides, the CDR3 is TGTGCCAGCACCGTGGGACAGTCCGTTGGCTACACCTTC.